This T cell receptor (beta chain) was found in a study of blood T cell repertoires in COVID-19. As handled by the study authors: By means of reference gene primer amplification, nucleated cell counts were estimated. Sequenced by immunoSEQ multiplex PCR; TCRdb stores in-frame clones only, minus some. That table furnishes V, J and clone size, whereas the DNA furnished D and trimming. The sample shows roughly 140,000 clones, under 85% of them seen only once. Germline V lookup: CDR1 LGHNT, CDR2 FRNRAP. There are 12 residues in the CDR3. The V end lost 7 bases, the J end lost 5 bases, and 11 bases lay between the germline ends.

The J gene is TRBJ1-1, the V gene TRBV12-5; D possibly corresponds to TRBD1 (6 bases). This sequence originates from a woman over 75 in a cohort sampled during active or convalescent COVID-19. Sequencing was done on a sample of peripheral blood. DNA for the CDR3: TGTGCTAGTGCCGGGGGGGCAACTGAAGCTTTCTTT. Translated: CASAGGATEAFF. Full variable domain (rest looked up from reference TRBV12-5 and TRBJ1-1): DARVTQTPRHKVTEMGQEVTMRCQPILGHNTVFWYRQTMMQGLELLAYFRNRAPLDDSGMPKDRFSAEMPDATLATLKIQPSEPRDSAVYFCASAGGATEAFFGQGTRLTVV.